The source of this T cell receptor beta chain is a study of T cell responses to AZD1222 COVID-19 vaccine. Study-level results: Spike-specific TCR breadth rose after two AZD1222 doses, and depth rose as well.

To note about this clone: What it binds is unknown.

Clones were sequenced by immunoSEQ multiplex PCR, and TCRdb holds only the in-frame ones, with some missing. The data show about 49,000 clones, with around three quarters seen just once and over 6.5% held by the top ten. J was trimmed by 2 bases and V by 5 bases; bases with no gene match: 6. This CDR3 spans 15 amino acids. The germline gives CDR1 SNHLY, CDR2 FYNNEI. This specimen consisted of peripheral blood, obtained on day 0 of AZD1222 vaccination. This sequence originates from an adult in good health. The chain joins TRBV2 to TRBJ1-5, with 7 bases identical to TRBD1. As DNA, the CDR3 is TGTGCCAGCAGTCCTTCAGGGACAGGCAATCAGCCCCAGCATTTT. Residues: CASSPSGTGNQPQHF.